These T cell receptor beta chains were read from a single sample in a study of human T cells and chemical hapten exposure. A single record per CDR3 protein comes from TCRdb applying MiXCR to the RACE reads. Of tens of thousands of distinct CDR3 sequences in the sample, 6.6% were seen once. The sample in question was whole blood, obtained in connection with sensitization to the hapten diphenylcyclopropenone (DPC). The receptor set was obtained from a woman younger than 45 with alopecia areata. Some clones in this sample may be carry-over from other donors' samples. CDR3s include the opening cysteine and the closing phenylalanine or tryptophan. The D gene is left open where the match is weak. Clone size, where shown, is once, few, many, or a class for clones that have expanded.

v_gene: TRBV20-1; j_gene: TRBJ1-1; len: 12; abundance: many; d_gene: TRBD1; CDR3aa: CSGGQGRAEAFF; CDR3nt: TGCAGTGGGGGACAGGGAAGGGCTGAAGCTTTCTTT
v_gene: TRBV7-8; j_gene: TRBJ2-5; len: 17; abundance: .; d_gene: TRBD2; CDR3aa: CASSLEGRAGGPKTQYF; CDR3nt: TGTGCCAGCAGCTTAGAGGGGCGAGCGGGGGGGCCCAAGACCCAGTACTTC
v_gene: TRBV6-5; j_gene: TRBJ2-3; len: 17; abundance: .; d_gene: TRBD1; CDR3aa: CASSYRFPGQGTDTQYF; CDR3nt: TGTGCCAGCAGTTACCGATTCCCGGGACAGGGGACAGATACGCAGTATTTT
v_gene: TRBV5-1; j_gene: TRBJ1-2; len: 14; abundance: many; d_gene: TRBD1; CDR3aa: CASSAATGGFSYTF; CDR3nt: TGCGCCAGCAGCGCCGCGACAGGGGGATTCAGCTACACCTTC
v_gene: TRBV30; j_gene: TRBJ2-1; len: 12; abundance: many; d_gene: .; CDR3aa: CAWTRSYNEQFF; CDR3nt: TGTGCCTGGACGCGCTCCTACAATGAGCAGTTCTTC
v_gene: TRBV3-1; j_gene: TRBJ1-6; len: 15; abundance: few; d_gene: .; CDR3aa: CASSQTWTRDSPLHF; CDR3nt: TGTGCCAGCAGCCAAACTTGGACCAGAGATTCACCCCTCCACTTT
v_gene: TRBV4-2; j_gene: TRBJ1-6; len: 15; abundance: many; d_gene: .; CDR3aa: CASSQESGSRSPLHF; CDR3nt: TGTGCCAGCAGCCAAGAATCCGGCTCAAGGTCACCCCTCCACTTT
v_gene: TRBV19; j_gene: TRBJ2-7; len: 15; abundance: .; d_gene: TRBD1; CDR3aa: CASSSGTGQIYEQYF; CDR3nt: TGTGCCAGTAGCTCTGGGACAGGGCAAATCTACGAGCAGTACTTC
v_gene: TRBV5-7; j_gene: TRBJ1-3; len: 16; abundance: few; d_gene: .; CDR3aa: CASSYKFRLSGNTIYF; CDR3nt: TGTGCCAGCAGTTATAAGTTCCGACTCTCTGGAAACACCATATATTTT
v_gene: TRBV7-3; j_gene: TRBJ1-1; len: 14; abundance: .; d_gene: .; CDR3aa: CASSRTGGKTEAFF; CDR3nt: TGTGCCAGCAGCCGTACTGGAGGGAAGACTGAAGCTTTCTTT
v_gene: TRBV12-3/TRBV12-4; j_gene: TRBJ2-1; len: 13; abundance: many; d_gene: .; CDR3aa: CASSAWTGNEQFF; CDR3nt: TGTGCCAGCAGTGCATGGACGGGTAATGAGCAGTTCTTC
v_gene: TRBV20-1; j_gene: TRBJ2-5; len: 15; abundance: many; d_gene: .; CDR3aa: CSAREAGTSKETQYF; CDR3nt: TGCAGTGCTAGGGAAGCCGGGACTTCGAAAGAGACCCAGTACTTC
v_gene: TRBV20-1; j_gene: TRBJ2-3; len: 14; abundance: few; d_gene: TRBD2; CDR3aa: CSTYPSGGGDTQYF; CDR3nt: TGCAGTACATACCCTAGCGGGGGGGGAGATACGCAGTATTTT
v_gene: TRBV11-2; j_gene: TRBJ1-2; len: 15; abundance: many; d_gene: .; CDR3aa: CASSLEGASNYGYTF; CDR3nt: TGTGCCAGCAGCTTAGAAGGCGCCTCAAACTATGGCTACACCTTC
v_gene: TRBV12-3/TRBV12-4; j_gene: TRBJ1-3; len: 15; abundance: few; d_gene: TRBD1; CDR3aa: CASRQGQGSGNTIYF; CDR3nt: TGTGCCAGCAGGCAGGGACAGGGCTCTGGAAACACCATATATTTT
v_gene: TRBV10-3; j_gene: TRBJ1-5; len: 15; abundance: many; d_gene: .; CDR3aa: CAISDQAFSNQPQHF; CDR3nt: TGTGCCATCAGTGATCAGGCTTTTAGCAATCAGCCCCAGCATTTT
v_gene: TRBV29-1; j_gene: TRBJ2-1; len: 12; abundance: few; d_gene: .; CDR3aa: CSVEDGYNEQFF; CDR3nt: TGCAGCGTTGAAGATGGGTACAATGAGCAGTTCTTC
v_gene: TRBV7-3; j_gene: TRBJ2-1; len: 13; abundance: .; d_gene: .; CDR3aa: CASSYRGVDEQFF; CDR3nt: TGTGCCAGCAGCTACCGAGGGGTCGATGAGCAGTTCTTC
v_gene: TRBV29-1; j_gene: TRBJ1-1; len: 13; abundance: many; d_gene: .; CDR3aa: CSVEGGSDTEAFF; CDR3nt: TGCAGCGTTGAAGGGGGCTCGGACACTGAAGCTTTCTTT
v_gene: TRBV19; j_gene: TRBJ1-2; len: 15; abundance: .; d_gene: .; CDR3aa: CASTPGTTTLPGYTF; CDR3nt: TGTGCCAGTACCCCTGGGACCACGACTTTACCCGGCTACACCTTC
v_gene: TRBV4-1; j_gene: TRBJ2-6; len: 16; abundance: many; d_gene: .; CDR3aa: CASSQDGHSGANVLTF; CDR3nt: TGCGCCAGCAGCCAAGACGGCCACTCTGGGGCCAACGTCCTGACTTTC
v_gene: TRBV12-3/TRBV12-4; j_gene: TRBJ1-1; len: 13; abundance: few; d_gene: TRBD1; CDR3aa: CASRQGEGTEAFF; CDR3nt: TGTGCCAGCCGACAGGGTGAAGGCACTGAAGCTTTCTTT